This T cell receptor beta chain was obtained from a study of blood T cell repertoires in COVID-19 (dated by TCRdb to about 2020). Background for the entire study: The collaborator samples originated in the United States, Italy and Spain and spanned the acute and convalescent phases of COVID-19. The prospective study material was composed of cDNA or gDNA derived from T cells, B-cell-depleted T cells, or PBMCs. The dataset comprised deeply sampled blood TCRbeta repertoires from subjects exposed to, actively infected with, or recovered from COVID-19. The repertoires were made available in a free public database intended to serve as a resource for research on the immune response to SARS-CoV-2. Samples came from the ongoing ImmuneRACE study (first 160 participants) plus 1,254 subjects from 6 global collaborators. Nearly every sample came with metadata listing a de-identified subject ID, COVID-19 status, age in years and sex. Where available, HLA class I and class II types were obtained from metadata supplied by the sample provider rather than from assay-based typing. On the study overall, not on this receptor specifically: The amount of clinical and demographic metadata varied by source and participant and was provided uncurated.

The junction carries 18 bases between V and J, which are trimmed by 3 bases and 6 bases respectively. From the cysteine up to the phenylalanine, the CDR3 has a length of 15 residues. Of all the DNA, just the CDR3 is kept, 45 bases in frame from base 1. CDR1 and CDR2, looked up from the germline V gene, are MNHEY and SVGEGT. Whole blood was collected in K2EDTA tubes by collaborating institutions according to the institutions' own protocols. For TCRbeta analysis, collaborators shipped samples in one of three forms: frozen whole blood, isolated PBMCs, or DNA extracted from either of those sample types. About this clone: It lacks a known antigen. Base qualities are missing; no much larger clone stands one base away.

TCRbeta CDR3 regions were amplified from genomic DNA using the immunoSEQ Assay, a bias-controlled multiplex PCR. On the study's bioinformatics: The number of nucleated cells in each sample was estimated from the amplification of reference gene primers within the assay. To quantify the absolute abundance of each unique TCRbeta CDR3 rearrangement, sequence reads were collapsed and filtered. Productive Simpson clonality was computed per sample as the square root of Simpson's diversity index over productive rearrangements. As stored in TCRdb, this immuneACCESS dataset retains in-frame rearrangements with V and J assigned. A fraction of the clones does not appear; measured against another copy, unresolved V genes explain less than half of the discrepancy, and the remainder lacks a known reason. The DNA was the basis for D and trimming; V, J and clone size are from that table. The sample includes some 90,000 clones, with around 90% observed a single time. The ten largest clonotypes hold roughly 4.5% of the sample.

The V and J segments used are TRBV6-2 or TRBV6-3 and TRBJ2-7, and the D gene may be TRBD2, 6 bases matching. Sequencing used peripheral blood. This clonotype was obtained from a woman older than 75 with active or convalescent COVID-19. In nucleotide form, the sequence is TGTGCCAGCAGTTATCTGGCGAGCGGGCCAACCGAGCAGTACTTC. This codes for CASSYLASGPTEQYF.